The T cell receptor (beta chain) described here comes from a study of blood T cell repertoires in COVID-19 (dated by TCRdb to the early 2020s). Some background on the complete study: Samples from collaborators originated in the United States, Italy and Spain and spanned both the acute and convalescent phases of COVID-19. The samples were drawn from two sources: the first 160 participants of the ongoing ImmuneRACE study, and some 1,300 subjects contributed by 6 global collaborators. The prospective study material was composed of cDNA or gDNA derived from T cells, B-cell-depleted T cells, or PBMCs. The dataset comprised deeply sampled blood TCRbeta repertoires from subjects exposed to, actively infected with, or recovered from COVID-19. HLA class I and class II types, where available, came from metadata supplied by the sample provider rather than from assay-based typing. A de-identified subject ID, COVID-19 status, age in years and sex were almost always included in the sample metadata. The repertoires were made available in a free public database intended to serve as a resource for research on the immune response to SARS-CoV-2. Study-wide conclusions, independent of this receptor: The amount of clinical and demographic metadata varied by source and participant and was provided uncurated.

TCRbeta CDR3 regions were amplified from genomic DNA by means of the immunoSEQ Assay, a bias-controlled multiplex PCR. In the original analysis: The number of nucleated cells in each sample was estimated by amplification of reference gene primers within the assay. Sequence reads were collapsed and filtered to measure the absolute abundance of every unique TCRbeta CDR3 rearrangement. For each sample, productive Simpson clonality was calculated as the square root of Simpson's diversity index over productive rearrangements. Held by TCRdb, this immuneACCESS table contains in-frame sequences only and omits some clones. Under half of the omission traces to an unresolved V gene where checked; the cause of the rest is unknown. V and J calls and clone size come straight from that table; D and trimming were deduced from the DNA. The sample yields about 240,000 clones; more than 85% were counted once. Around 4% of the sample is held by the ten biggest clonotypes.

With regard to this clone: Its antigen remains unidentified. Nothing much larger sits one base from this clone, and base qualities are not available.

Enrolling through a virtual design, the prospective study's participants ranged in age from roughly 18 to 90 years and lived across around 25 United States geographic areas. To assign participants to cohorts, the prospective study relied on clinical history that participants themselves reported in a screening survey and a study questionnaire. For ImmuneRACE Cohort 3, a participant was defined as recovered based on two consecutive negative NP/OP PCR tests, clearance by a healthcare professional, or resolution of symptoms. Mobile phlebotomists in the prospective study collected whole blood, serum and a nasopharyngeal or oropharyngeal swab from every participant. Additional blood draws and questionnaires over a roughly two-month period could optionally be provided by prospective study participants. Prospective study blood samples were shipped either frozen or at room temperature before DNA extraction.

This TCR came from a woman in her 30s who had recovered from COVID-19. Sequencing was performed on PBMCs or T cells enriched from blood (not recorded which).

The nucleotide sequence is TGTGCCAGCAGGAAATTACAGGGGGCGAAAGAGACCCAGTACTTC. Translated, it reads CASRKLQGAKETQYF. The rearrangement combines TRBV28 with TRBJ2-5, with TRBD1 matching 9 junction bases. For this chain, trimming is 6 bases at the V end and 3 bases at the J end, and the number of junction bases without a gene match is 8. The CDR3 numbers 15 residues from cysteine through phenylalanine. Of all the DNA, just the CDR3 is kept, 45 bases in frame from base 1. The germline V gene specifies MDHEN as CDR1 and SYDVKM as CDR2.